This TCR beta chain was profiled in a study of shared clonotypes between healthy human individuals. Study details: A couple of women and a few men aged 18 to 49 made up the donors.

Naive CD8 cells were CD45RO-negative, positively selected for CCR7, excluding terminally differentiated effector memory CD45RA+ cells. The test was conducted at deep level. Profiling relied on immunoSEQ multiplex PCR, and the TCRdb table lists in-frame clones only, not all of them. The repertoire holds about 2.2 million clones, with around 93% as singletons. Between the trimmed V and J ends, which lost 2 bases and 10 bases, there was a span of 12 bases. Germline values: CDR1 MGHDK, CDR2 SYGVNS. The CDR3 has 13 amino acids. The source is a man in his late teens or twenties in good health. Some clones in this sample may be carry-over from other donors' samples. The sample was naive CD8+ T cells from PBMCs. The rearrangement links TRBV25-1 to TRBJ2-1; no clear D gene. The CDR3 DNA sequence: TGTGCCAGCAGTGAAGTAGTTATCCGGGAGCAGTTCTTC. Its protein is CASSEVVIREQFF. Variable domain in full (rest from reference TRBV25-1 and TRBJ2-1): EADIYQTPRYLVIGTGKKITLECSQTMGHDKMYWYQQDPGMELHLIHYSYGVNSTEKGDLSSESTVSRIRTEHFPLTLESARPSHTSQYLCASSEVVIREQFFGPGTRLTVL.